Shown below are 25 T cell receptor beta chains from a single sample sequenced in a study of immune heterogeneity within non-small cell lung tumors. Multiplex PCR with 32 V and 13 J primers amplified TCR beta CDR3. TCRdb re-derived calls from the multiplex PCR reads in MiXCR, one entry per CDR3 protein. Seen here are 21,000 or so distinct CDR3 sequences, 25% to 30% observed once, and the top ten hold roughly 4.4%. The template for each sample was 500 to 700 ng of genomic DNA, which had been extracted from bulk tumor tissue. Several biopsies per primary tumor were taken during surgery, spaced as far apart as possible. Enrolled patients presented with newly diagnosed, previously untreated non-small cell lung cancer and underwent curative surgery. Sequenced sample: lung tumor tissue. These receptors were obtained from a man aged 40-50 years with non-small cell lung cancer.

Of note for this clonotype: A clone one base away is much larger, so this may be a read error. The CDR3 reads CASREGAGYGYTF. The CDR3 nucleotides read TGTGCCAGTAGAGAGGGGGCGGGCTATGGCTACACCTTC. The rearrangement joins TRBV19 to TRBJ1-2, with 7 positions matching TRBD1. The germline V gene has CDR1 LNHDA and CDR2 SQIVND (reference sequence). This CDR3 contains 13 residues. The V gene end was trimmed by 6 bases and the J gene end by 4 bases; junction bases not matched to a gene: 5.

This clonotype is a singleton in its sample. The chain has TRBV11-3 and TRBJ2-2; a possible D gene is TRBD1 (6 bases). V lost 2 bases and J lost 2, with 12 bases in between. The CDR3 is made up of 16 amino acids. From germline, CDR1 is SGHNT and CDR2 YENEEA. CDR3 sequence: CASSLNPRGNTGELFF. For the CDR3, the DNA is TGTGCCAGCAGCTTAAATCCCAGGGGTAACACCGGGGAGCTGTTTTTT.

This clonotype is deemed medium-sized (0.01 to 0.1%). The chain has TRBV10-3 and TRBJ2-7; 7 nucleotides align to TRBD1. CDR3 size: 14 residues. The V gene end was trimmed by 4 bases and the J gene end by 5 bases; junction bases not matched to a gene: 8. Germline V lookup: CDR1 ENHRY, CDR2 SYGVKD. CDR3 sequence reads: CAISGYRGANEQYF. The DNA of the CDR3 is TGTGCCATCAGTGGATACAGGGGCGCCAACGAGCAGTACTTC.

The chain employs TRBV12-5 and TRBJ1-1; 8 bases map to TRBD1. J gave up 10 bases and V 1 base, and 8 bases lay outside the gene matches. This CDR3 has 14 residues. CDR1 and CDR2 from the germline V gene are LGHNT and FRNRAP. The CDR3 DNA sequence: TGTGCTAGTGGTTTGGGAGGACAGGGCCAAGGAGCTTTCTTT. Translating it yields CASGLGGQGQGAFF. Full variable domain (remainder filled in from reference TRBV12-5 and TRBJ1-1): DARVTQTPRHKVTEMGQEVTMRCQPILGHNTVFWYRQTMMQGLELLAYFRNRAPLDDSGMPKDRFSAEMPDATLATLKIQPSEPRDSAVYFCASGLGGQGQGAFFGQGTRLTVV.

This clonotype was counted many times. The V and J genes are TRBV6-1 and TRBJ1-5; 9 positions match TRBD1. V shed 6 bases and J 3 bases; nucleotides not matched to a gene: 15. The CDR3 extends over 18 amino acids. Germline assignment: CDR1 MNHNS and CDR2 SASEGT. Here the CDR3 DNA reads TGTGCCAGCAGCCGTACAGGGGGCGTGGGTCCCACCAATCAGCCCCAGCATTTT. Amino acid sequence: CASSRTGGVGPTNQPQHF.

This clonotype was detected a few times. J is TRBJ2-3 and V is TRBV29-1, with 11 positions matching TRBD2. This CDR3 has 16 amino acids. J was trimmed by 4 bases and V by 5 bases; bases with no gene match: 11. The V gene's germline CDR1 is SQVTM and CDR2 ANQGSEA. The CDR3: CSVLLSVAGGPDTQYF. CDR3 bases: TGCAGCGTTCTCCTTTCTGTAGCGGGAGGGCCAGATACGCAGTATTTT.

The sample holds many counts of this clonotype. The genes are TRBV2 and TRBJ2-1; D ambiguous. Germline V gene sequence: CDR1 SNHLY, CDR2 FYNNEI. This CDR3 is 13 amino acids long. V was trimmed by 0 bases and J by 8 bases, leaving 8 bases between them. The CDR3 reads CASSEALRYEQFF. The CDR3, as DNA: TGTGCCAGCAGTGAAGCTCTACGGTATGAGCAGTTCTTC. The full variable domain, in which reference TRBV2 and TRBJ2-1 provide the parts outside the CDR3, is EPEVTQTPSHQVTQMGQEVILRCVPISNHLYFYWYRQILGQKVEFLVSFYNNEISEKSEIFDDQFSVERPDGSNFTLKIRSTKLEDSAMYFCASSEALRYEQFFGPGTRLTVL.

In the case of this clonotype: A read error may explain this, as a much larger clone is one base away. The chain is built from TRBV5-1 and TRBJ1-2; D gene ambiguous. The V end lost 4 bases, the J end lost 2 bases, and 9 bases lay between the germline ends. Germline assignment: CDR1 SGHRS and CDR2 YFSETQ. The CDR3 spans 13 residues. This chain's CDR3 is CASSVDGNYGYTF. The CDR3 DNA reads TGCGCCAGCAGCGTAGACGGGAACTATGGCTACACCTTC.

About this clonotype: A read error may explain this, as a much larger clone is one base away. This rearrangement joins TRBV7-2 to TRBJ2-7, with D possibly being TRBD2 (6 bases). CDR3 size: 15 residues. V was clipped by 5 bases and J by 4 bases, with 18 bases between them. Per germline, CDR1 SGHTA and CDR2 FQGNSA. The CDR3 coding sequence is TGTGCCAGCAGCAGGGACTGGGTGGGAAGATACGAGCAGTACTTC. Protein sequence: CASSRDWVGRYEQYF.

The rearrangement uses TRBV20-1 and TRBJ1-4; D perhaps matches TRBD1 (6 bases). This CDR3 contains 14 residues. Per the germline V gene, CDR1 is DFQATT and CDR2 is SNEGSKA (reference sequence). The ends were cut back, 3 bases at V and 7 bases at J, with 15 bases in the middle. The CDR3 DNA follows: TGCAGTGCTAGTCAGACAGGCTTGAGTGAAAAACTGTTTTTT. This codes for CSASQTGLSEKLFF.

A few counts support this clonotype. J is TRBJ1-2 and V is TRBV4-1; D not certain. Trimming pared 4 bases from V and 4 bases from J, leaving 19 bases between. Germline loops: CDR1 MGHRA, CDR2 YSYEKL. The CDR3 contains 16 residues. The CDR3 is CASSRGKAAILYGYTF. The DNA of the CDR3 is TGCGCCAGCAGCCGCGGGAAGGCGGCTATCCTCTATGGCTACACCTTC.

This clonotype showed up just once. This clone may be a read error of a much larger clone one base away. This chain connects TRBV24-1 to TRBJ2-1, with unresolved D. The CDR3 covers 18 residues. The germline V gene has CDR1 KGHDR and CDR2 SFDVKD. CDR3 DNA sequence: TGTGCCACCAGTGATTTAGAGTTCGGTTGGGCGTCCTACAATGAGCAGTTATTC. Its protein product is CATSDLEFGWASYNEQLF.

The rearrangement uses TRBV11-3 and TRBJ1-1; no firm D call. The CDR3 has 14 amino acids. Trimming removed 1 base at V and 2 bases at J, with 8 bases between. Germline V gives CDR1 SGHNT, CDR2 YENEEA. CDR3: CASSLGAINTEAFF. The CDR3 bases are TGTGCCAGCAGCTTAGGAGCCATCAACACTGAAGCTTTCTTT.

This clonotype has more than one count but fewer than ten. The chain carries TRBV2 and TRBJ2-5; 9 positions agree with TRBD1. Looked up from germline, CDR1 is SNHLY and CDR2 is FYNNEI. The CDR3 runs 15 residues. After removal of 4 bases from V and 2 bases from J, the junction contained 5 bases not matched to a gene. CDR3 DNA sequence: TGTGCCAGCAGTGCGGGACAGGGACGTCAAGAGACCCAGTACTTC. Encoded protein: CASSAGQGRQETQYF.

This clonotype is medium-sized in the sample. The rearrangement uses TRBV12-3 or TRBV12-4 and TRBJ2-3; the match to TRBD1 covers 10 bases. V gave up 8 bases and J gave up 8 bases; unmatched junction bases: 4. The CDR3 covers 12 residues. CDR3 bases: TGTGCCAGCCGAAGGACAGGGGGTACGCAGTATTTT. This gives the protein CASRRTGGTQYF.

This clonotype was seen ten or more times. The chain links TRBV15 to TRBJ2-7; D not resolved. Trimming took 0 bases from V and 2 from J, leaving 11 bases between them. Germline CDR1 reads LNHNV; CDR2 reads YYDKDF (reference sequence). CDR3 length: 15 amino acids. The CDR3 sequence: CATSRDLGQAYEQYF. CDR3 bases: TGTGCCACCAGCAGAGATCTAGGGCAGGCCTACGAGCAGTACTTC.

Only a few counts were recorded for this clonotype. The rearrangement links TRBV6-1 to TRBJ2-3; 11 bases line up with TRBD2. With V trimmed by 6 bases and J by 5 bases, 4 bases remained unmatched. Germline CDR1 and CDR2: MNHNS and SASEGT. CDR3 length: 14 residues. The CDR3 here is CASRWGTSGDTQYF. Here the CDR3 DNA reads TGTGCCAGCAGATGGGGGACTAGCGGAGATACGCAGTATTTT.

This chain links TRBV10-1 with TRBJ1-5; a possible D gene is TRBD1 (5 bases). The CDR3 contains 13 residues. V dropped 0 bases and J dropped 9 bases, with 9 bases sitting between them. CDR1 and CDR2 (germline): WNHNN, SYGVQD (reference sequence). The DNA of the CDR3 is TGCGCCAGCAGTGAGTCAGAGGGGTCGCCCCAGCATTTT. This translates into CASSESEGSPQHF.

This clonotype is medium-sized (0.01 to 0.1%) by share. The chain joins TRBV6-1 to TRBJ1-3, with 8 bases aligning to TRBD1. The J segment lost 4 bases and the V segment lost 1 base, leaving 0 bases of the junction unmatched. The CDR3 consists of 14 residues. Germline V CDR1 and CDR2: MNHNS, SASEGT. CDR3 bases: TGTGCCAGCAGTGAAGGGACAGGGGGAAACACCATATATTTT. Protein: CASSEGTGGNTIYF.

This clonotype occurred many times. The chain is built from TRBV14 and TRBJ1-1; no firm D call. Between the trimmed V and J ends, which lost 4 bases and 2 bases, there was a span of 11 bases. Germline CDR1 reads SGHDN; CDR2 reads FVKESK. There are 14 residues in the CDR3. The CDR3 is CASSPLQRNTEAFF. The CDR3, as DNA: TGTGCCAGCAGCCCTCTACAACGAAACACTGAAGCTTTCTTT.

This clonotype turned up a few times. This chain links TRBV29-1 with TRBJ2-7, with no clear D. Per the germline V gene, CDR1 is SQVTM and CDR2 is ANQGSEA. V was pared by 4 bases and J by 2 bases, with 24 bases between. The CDR3 runs to 17 residues. The DNA of the CDR3 is TGCAGCGTTGCGGCCCGACTCTCACAACCACTTACCTACGAGCAGTACTTC. The encoded protein is CSVAARLSQPLTYEQYF.

Comments on this clonotype: With a much larger clone just one base away, this may be a read error. The rearrangement joins TRBV5-1 to TRBJ2-1, with 11 bases fitting TRBD2. Germline V CDR1 and CDR2: SGHRS, YFSETQ. The length of the CDR3 is 17 residues. The CDR3: CASSPRLAGRSYNERFF. As DNA, the CDR3 is TGCGCCAGCAGCCCCCGACTAGCGGGAAGATCCTACAATGAGCGGTTCTTC.

The table lists this clonotype with a few counts. This chain uses TRBV10-3 with TRBJ2-1; a weak D match, TRBD2 (5 bases). This CDR3 contains 13 residues. V shed 7 bases and J shed 8 bases, with 15 bases lying between them. Per germline, CDR1 ENHRY and CDR2 SYGVKD. CDR3 DNA sequence: TGTGCCATCACCCGGACGGGTAGCGATGAGCAGTTCTTC. Its translation is CAITRTGSDEQFF.

As for this clonotype: This may be a read error, as it is one base from a much larger clone. V gene TRBV5-1 combines with J gene TRBJ2-1, with D hard to call. From germline, CDR1 is SGHRS and CDR2 YFSETQ. CDR3 size: 16 residues. Trimming left V 4 bases short and J 6 bases short, with 20 bases between. This CDR3 is CASSPPEMTRRNEQFF. The CDR3 DNA reads TGCGCCAGCAGCCCACCTGAGATGACAAGGCGCAATGAGCAGTTCTTC.

This clonotype was detected a few times. V usage is TRBV5-6 and J usage is TRBJ2-1; TRBD2 aligns across 13 bases. This CDR3 has 18 amino acids. Germline V gives CDR1 SGHDT, CDR2 YYEEEE. Losses at the gene ends were 4 bases for V and 1 base for J; bases not matched to a gene: 8. The chain's CDR3 is CASSPGGTSGKSYNEQFF. CDR3 sequence (DNA): TGTGCCAGCAGCCCCGGGGGGACTAGCGGGAAGTCCTACAATGAGCAGTTCTTC.